The present T cell receptor (beta chain) was sequenced within a study of T-cell reconstitution after alpha-beta-depleted transplantation in children (TCRdb year 2016). About the study as a whole: T-cell immune reconstitution after TCRalphabeta/CD19-depleted allogeneic hematopoietic cell transplantation in children was quantitatively tracked in the study by means of TCR repertoire profiling.

V is clipped by 3 bases and J by 0 bases, and the sequence between their germline boundaries is 8 bases long. Measured from the cysteine to the phenylalanine, the CDR3 is 15 residues long. Kept here is only the CDR3 DNA, which spans 45 bases and is read in frame from base 1. The library was generated by PCR. TCRdb lists the instrument as Illumina HiSeq 2500. To normalize quantification of the TCRbeta repertoire, the TCR libraries were built with molecular barcoding that relied on unique molecular identifiers. The public reads were quality trimmed at Q25 with fastp and then assembled into clones with MiXCR by TCRdb, keeping productive beta chains. Records with the same CDR3 protein are collapsed into one entry carrying the most frequent genes and DNA. Here the sample has about 830,000 distinct CDR3 sequences; 16% occur a single time. Under 6% of the sample goes to the ten largest clones. According to the study, the label for this sample's treatment or condition signals: allogeneic hematopoietic cell transplantation with graft depleted of TCRalphabeta T cells and CD19 B cells. The transplant recipients were children given TCRalphabeta/CD19-depleted allogeneic hematopoietic cell grafts.

This clonotype was seen repeatedly, ten times or more. The target of this receptor is not known. Base quality data are lacking; no much larger clone is found one base away. Results and caveats for the whole study, not just this receptor: The frequencies of hyperexpanded clones fell over the following months, and after one year, T-cell counts and TCRbeta diversity were mostly attributed to newly produced T cells. The apparently early recovery of alphabetaT-cell counts about two months after transplant reportedly depended on only several hundred rapidly expanded clones that came from non-depleted graft cells. In some patients, high TCRbeta diversity at day 60 was attributed to recipient T cells and intrathymic progenitors that had survived conditioning.

This material consisted of PBMCs, mostly from graft donor cells, taken 360 days after TCRalphabeta/CD19-depleted stem cell transplant. In this chain, TRBV12-3 or TRBV12-4 is recombined with TRBJ1-4; the D gene identity is not certain. This sequence was found in a male patient under 18 who had a stem cell transplant for acute lymphoblastic leukemia, so the T cells may come from the graft donor. The CDR3 region reads CASSFGPPTNEKLFF. The base sequence is TGTGCCAGCAGTTTCGGGCCACCAACTAATGAAAAACTGTTTTTT.